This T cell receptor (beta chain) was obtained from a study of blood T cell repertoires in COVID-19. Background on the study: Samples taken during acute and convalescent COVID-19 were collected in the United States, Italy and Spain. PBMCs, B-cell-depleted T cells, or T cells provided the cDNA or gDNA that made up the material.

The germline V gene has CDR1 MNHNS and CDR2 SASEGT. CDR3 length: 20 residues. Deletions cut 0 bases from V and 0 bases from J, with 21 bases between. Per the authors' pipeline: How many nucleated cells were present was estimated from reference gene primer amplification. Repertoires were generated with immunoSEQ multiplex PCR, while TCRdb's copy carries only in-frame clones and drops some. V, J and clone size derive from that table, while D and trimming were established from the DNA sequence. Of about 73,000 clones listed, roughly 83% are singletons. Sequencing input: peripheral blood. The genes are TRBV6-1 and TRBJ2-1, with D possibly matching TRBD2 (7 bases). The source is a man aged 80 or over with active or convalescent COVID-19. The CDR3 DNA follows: TGTGCCAGCAGTGAAGCTGGAACGGGGGGCGTCACTGGCTCCTACAATGAGCAGTTCTTC. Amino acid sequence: CASSEAGTGGVTGSYNEQFF.